One TCR beta chain is described in this entry. CDR3 length: 14 residues. The V end lost 3 bases, the J end lost 5 bases, and 12 bases lay between the germline ends. The V gene's germline CDR1 is KGHSH and CDR2 LQKENI. This record comes from a study of blood T cell repertoires in COVID-19. TCRdb's copy holds only in-frame clones and misses some; the assay was immunoSEQ multiplex PCR. Of about 180,000 clones listed, about 81% are singletons. The Seattle site enrolled patients during active infection and followed them longitudinally. The source is a woman older than 75 with COVID-19, enrolled during active disease. Sequencing used peripheral blood. The chain couples TRBV18 to TRBJ2-3; D is unresolved. Here the CDR3 DNA reads TGTGCCAGCTCACCTGCAGGTCAAGGAGATACGCAGTATTTT. Its translation is CASSPAGQGDTQYF.